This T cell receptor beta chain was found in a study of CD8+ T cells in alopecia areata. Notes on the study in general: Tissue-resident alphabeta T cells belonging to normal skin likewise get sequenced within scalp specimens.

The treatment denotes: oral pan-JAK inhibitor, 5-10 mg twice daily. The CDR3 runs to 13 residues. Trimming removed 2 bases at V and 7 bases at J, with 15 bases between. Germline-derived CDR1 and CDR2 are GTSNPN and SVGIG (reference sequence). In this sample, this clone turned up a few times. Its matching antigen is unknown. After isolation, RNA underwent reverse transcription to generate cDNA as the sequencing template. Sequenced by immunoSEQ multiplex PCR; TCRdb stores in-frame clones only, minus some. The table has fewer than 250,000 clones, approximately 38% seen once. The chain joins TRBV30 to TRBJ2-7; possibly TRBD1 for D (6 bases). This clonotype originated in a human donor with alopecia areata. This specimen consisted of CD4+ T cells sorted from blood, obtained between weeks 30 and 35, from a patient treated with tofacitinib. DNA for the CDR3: TGTGCCTGGAGTTTTGGGGGCGCGAGGGAGCAGTACTTC. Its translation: CAWSFGGAREQYF.